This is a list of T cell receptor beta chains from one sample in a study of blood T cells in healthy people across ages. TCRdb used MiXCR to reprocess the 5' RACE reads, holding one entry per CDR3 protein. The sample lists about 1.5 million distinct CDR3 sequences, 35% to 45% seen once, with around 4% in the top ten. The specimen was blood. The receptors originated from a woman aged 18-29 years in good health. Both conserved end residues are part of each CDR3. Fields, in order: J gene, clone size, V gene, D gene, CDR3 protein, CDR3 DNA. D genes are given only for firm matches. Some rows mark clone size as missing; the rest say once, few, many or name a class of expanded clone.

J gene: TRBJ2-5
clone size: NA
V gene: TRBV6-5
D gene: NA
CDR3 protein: CASSPGLWKETQYF
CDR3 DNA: TGTGCCAGCAGTCCCGGCCTCTGGAAAGAGACCCAGTACTTC

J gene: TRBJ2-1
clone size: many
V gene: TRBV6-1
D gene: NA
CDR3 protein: CASSERSENEQFF
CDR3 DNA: TGTGCCAGCAGTGAACGGTCCGAGAATGAGCAGTTCTTC

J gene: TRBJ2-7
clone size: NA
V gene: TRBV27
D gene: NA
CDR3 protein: CASSFVGGLYNEQYF
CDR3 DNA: TGTGCCAGTAGTTTCGTGGGGGGGCTCTACAATGAGCAGTACTTC

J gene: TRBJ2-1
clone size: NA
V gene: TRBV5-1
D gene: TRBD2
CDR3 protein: CASSLAPGLAGDNEQFF
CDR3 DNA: TGCGCCAGCAGCTTGGCTCCGGGACTAGCGGGGGACAATGAGCAGTTCTTC

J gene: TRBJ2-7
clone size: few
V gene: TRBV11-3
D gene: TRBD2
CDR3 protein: CASSSSTSPFYEQYF
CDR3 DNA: TGTGCCAGCAGCTCCTCGACTAGCCCCTTCTACGAGCAGTACTTC

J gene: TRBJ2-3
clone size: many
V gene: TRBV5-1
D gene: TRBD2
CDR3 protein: CASSLAGDRADTQYF
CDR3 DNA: TGCGCCAGCAGCTTAGCGGGAGATAGGGCTGATACGCAGTATTTT

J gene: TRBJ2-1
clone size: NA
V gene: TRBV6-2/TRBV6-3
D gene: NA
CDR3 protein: CASSYTFGYNEQFF
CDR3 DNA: TGTGCCAGCAGTTACACATTTGGCTACAATGAGCAGTTCTTC

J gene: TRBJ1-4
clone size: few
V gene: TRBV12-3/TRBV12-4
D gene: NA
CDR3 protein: CASSAFSREKLFF
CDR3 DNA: TGTGCCAGCAGTGCGTTTAGTAGAGAAAAACTGTTTTTT

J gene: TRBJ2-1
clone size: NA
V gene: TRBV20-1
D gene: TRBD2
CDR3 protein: CSAPTGSSGRDEQFF
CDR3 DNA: TGCAGTGCTCCCACGGGGTCTAGCGGGAGGGATGAGCAGTTCTTC

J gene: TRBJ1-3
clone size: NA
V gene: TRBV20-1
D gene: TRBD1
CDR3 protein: CSVPDRANTIYF
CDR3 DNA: TGCAGTGTTCCGGACAGGGCCAACACCATATATTTT

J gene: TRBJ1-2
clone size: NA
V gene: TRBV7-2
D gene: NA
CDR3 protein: CASSAGRINYGYTF
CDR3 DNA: TGTGCCAGCAGCGCGGGACGAATCAACTATGGCTACACCTTC

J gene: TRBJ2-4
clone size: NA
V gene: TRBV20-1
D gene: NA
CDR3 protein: CSARDPVSNIQYF
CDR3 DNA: TGCAGTGCTAGAGATCCCGTTTCAAACATTCAGTACTTC

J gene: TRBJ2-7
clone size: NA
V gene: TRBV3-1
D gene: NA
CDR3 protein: CASSQDRTRYNEQYF
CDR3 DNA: TGTGCCAGCAGCCAAGATAGGACCAGGTACAATGAGCAGTACTTC

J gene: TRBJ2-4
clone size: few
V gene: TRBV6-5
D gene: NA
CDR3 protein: CASSAHTGPESIQYF
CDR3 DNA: TGTGCCAGCAGTGCTCACACGGGGCCCGAAAGCATTCAGTACTTC

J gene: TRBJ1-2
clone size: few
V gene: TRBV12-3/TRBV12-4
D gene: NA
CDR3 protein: CASRETGLGYTF
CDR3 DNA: TGTGCCAGCAGGGAAACAGGTCTTGGCTACACCTTC

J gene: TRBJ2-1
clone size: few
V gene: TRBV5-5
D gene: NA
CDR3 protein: CASRMGIGNEQFF
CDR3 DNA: TGTGCCAGCAGAATGGGTATTGGAAATGAGCAGTTCTTC